This T cell receptor beta chain was recorded in a study of blood T cell repertoires in COVID-19. Study-wide context: T cells, B-cell-depleted T cells, or PBMCs supplied cDNA or gDNA.

The length of the CDR3 is 10 residues. Germline V gene lookup returns CDR1 DFQATT and CDR2 SNEGSKA (reference sequence). V dropped 5 bases and J dropped 11; count of bases not matched to a gene: 6. Per the study methods: Estimation of nucleated cell counts was performed using reference gene primer amplification. Some clones are missing from TCRdb's copy, which holds only in-frame ones; the method was immunoSEQ multiplex PCR. The DNA was the basis for D and trimming; V, J and clone size are from that table. The table has roughly 120,000 clones, around 90% seen once. The sample comprised peripheral blood. The V call is TRBV20-1, the J call TRBJ2-7; 7 bases map to TRBD1. This receptor was identified in a woman in her forties or fifties with acute or convalescent COVID-19. CDR3 amino acids: CSAQDRVEYF. The CDR3 DNA follows: TGCAGTGCTCAAGACAGGGTTGAGTACTTC.